This T cell receptor (beta chain) appears in the sequencing data of a study of blood T cell repertoires in COVID-19. Study context: Whether acute or convalescent, the COVID-19 samples came from the United States, Italy and Spain. Sample material is recorded as cDNA or gDNA derived from T cells, B-cell-depleted T cells, or PBMCs.

The repertoire was sequenced with immunoSEQ multiplex PCR; TCRdb's copy has only in-frame clones and lacks some. Of 25,000 to 35,000 clones detected, 65% to 90% appear once; the ten largest clones hold more than 10%. Sequencing used peripheral blood. The source of this sequence is a human donor in a cohort sampled during active COVID-19.

CDR3 nucleotide sequence: TGTGCCAGCAGCCCCAGGCTGGACAGTTATGGCTACACCTTC. This encodes CASSPRLDSYGYTF. The chain couples TRBV6-5 to TRBJ1-2; a weak D match, TRBD1 (6 bases). The CDR3 covers 14 residues. CDR1 is MNHEY and CDR2 is SVGAGI in the germline V gene. Trimming took 6 bases from V and 5 from J, leaving 16 bases between them.